This TCR beta chain was documented in a study of cytomegalovirus exposure and HLA in healthy donors. Study observations and caveats: Later work found most CMV-associated TCR beta chains apparently HLA-restricted. Cytomegalovirus-associated status was assigned to around 160 TCR beta chains.

This CDR3 has 15 residues. Germline trimming cut 3 bases from V and 0 bases from J; bases unmatched to any gene: 2. Germline-derived CDR1 and CDR2 are MNHNS and SASEGT. In regard to this clone: Its antigen is not known.

13 Jbeta primers and 60 Vbeta primers were used for the PCR. Profiled with immunoSEQ multiplex PCR; TCRdb holds only in-frame clones, not every one. This sample has about 240,000 clones; roughly 78% occur once, and the top ten carry about 0.5%. Each of the donors was a healthy bone marrow donor. Though probably carrying unrecorded immune exposures, donors were nominally healthy at sampling. Sequenced material: PBMCs. The origin of this receptor is a boy aged 5-17 years in good health and CMV-seronegative. The rearrangement links TRBV6-1 to TRBJ2-7; the match to TRBD2 covers 10 bases. This CDR3 is CASSDLAGASYEQYF. The DNA of the CDR3 is TGTGCCAGCAGTGATCTAGCGGGGGCCTCCTACGAGCAGTACTTC.